This T cell receptor (beta chain) was recovered during a study of breast tumors, draining lymph nodes, adjacent tissues. The V gene lost 5 bases and the J gene lost 2 bases, with 19 bases spanning the gap. This CDR3 comprises 17 residues. CDR1 and CDR2 (germline): KGHDR, SFDVKD. The lymph nodes were axillary draining lymph nodes from breast cancer patients. Study-wide results and caveats: The data were judged consistent with most tumor T cells coming from lymph node and expanding in tumor.

This clonotype has ten or more counts. Its cognate antigen is unknown. TCRdb processed the multiplex PCR reads anew with MiXCR; each CDR3 protein has one entry. The repertoire has about 170,000 distinct CDR3 sequences, 30% to 40% of them found once; the top ten carry over 3.5%. This TCR was sampled from a female donor with breast cancer. Some clones in this sample may be carry-over from other donors' samples. Sequencing was done on a sample of axillary lymph node tissue. The chain combines TRBV24-1 with TRBJ2-3; unclear D gene. CDR3 nucleotide sequence: TGTGCCACCAGTGCTCCCGCCGAGGAGAGCTACACAGATACGCAGTATTTT. Protein: CATSAPAEESYTDTQYF.